This is a list of T cell receptor beta chains from one sample in a study of T cell responses to AZD1222 COVID-19 vaccine. The data were produced by immunoSEQ multiplex PCR, yet TCRdb's version contains in-frame clones alone and is incomplete. The repertoire has over 150,000 clones, about 86% of them found once; the top ten carry approximately 10%. The material was peripheral blood, obtained 28 days after the second AZD1222 dose. The source of these receptors is an adult who received the AZD1222 COVID-19 vaccine. Both conserved end residues are part of each CDR3. D genes are given only for firm matches. A clone size is listed for some rows: how often the clone was seen (once, few, many), or a class if it is expanded.

J gene | CDR3 length | V gene | clone size | D gene | CDR3 protein | CDR3 DNA
TRBJ2-5 | 14 | TRBV3-1/TRBV3-2 | . | . | CASSHFGLGETQYF | TGTGCCAGCAGCCACTTCGGCCTAGGGGAGACCCAGTACTTC
TRBJ2-1 | 14 | TRBV25-1 | once | . | CASRKDSSYNEQFF | TGTGCCAGCAGGAAGGACAGCTCCTACAATGAGCAGTTCTTC
TRBJ2-3 | 11 | TRBV12-3/TRBV12-4 | . | . | CASSLGDTQYF | TGTGCCAGCAGTTTAGGAGATACGCAGTATTTT
TRBJ2-1 | 12 | TRBV7-2 | once | . | CASSRTYNEQFF | TGTGCCAGCAGCAGGACTTACAATGAGCAGTTCTTC
TRBJ1-1 | 13 | TRBV12-3/TRBV12-4 | . | . | CASSLGGNTEAFF | TGTGCCAGCAGTTTAGGAGGGAACACTGAAGCTTTCTTT
TRBJ1-2 | 13 | TRBV5-4 | once | . | CASRPQGYYGYTF | TGTGCCAGCAGACCGCAGGGCTACTATGGCTACACCTTC
TRBJ2-7 | 13 | TRBV6-5 | . | . | CASSSPDRGEQYF | TGTGCCAGCAGTTCACCAGACAGAGGCGAGCAGTACTTC
TRBJ2-7 | 14 | TRBV13 | . | TRBD1 | CASSLSRGRNEQYF | TGTGCCAGCAGCTTGAGCAGGGGGCGAAACGAGCAGTACTTC
TRBJ1-6 | 15 | TRBV6-2/TRBV6-3 | few | . | CASSYGPQGGSPLHF | TGTGCCAGCAGTTACGGTCCGCAGGGCGGATCACCCCTCCACTTT
TRBJ1-5 | 16 | TRBV3-1/TRBV3-2 | . | TRBD1 | CASSQGGQASNQPQHF | TGTGCCAGCAGCCAAGGGGGACAGGCGAGCAATCAGCCCCAGCATTTT
TRBJ2-5 | 17 | TRBV11-3 | . | . | CASVGGGGETYQETQYF | TGTGCCAGCGTTGGGGGGGGCGGGGAGACTTACCAAGAGACCCAGTACTTC
TRBJ1-1 | 14 | TRBV18 | few | TRBD1 | CASSPPSGTGPAFF | TGTGCCAGCTCACCTCCCTCTGGGACAGGGCCAGCTTTCTTT
TRBJ1-3 | 14 | TRBV9 | . | TRBD1 | CASSVANRGNTIYF | TGTGCCAGCAGCGTAGCTAACAGGGGTAACACCATATATTTT
TRBJ1-2 | 13 | TRBV3-1/TRBV3-2 | once | . | CASSQEGDYGYTF | TGTGCCAGCAGCCAAGAGGGGGACTATGGCTACACCTTC
TRBJ2-7 | 12 | TRBV7-8 | once | . | CASSLGSPEQYF | TGTGCCAGCAGCTTAGGATCCCCCGAGCAGTACTTC
TRBJ2-7 | 13 | TRBV5-1 | . | . | CASSFGGDYEQYF | TGCGCCAGCAGCTTTGGGGGAGACTACGAGCAGTACTTC
TRBJ2-2 | 14 | TRBV7-5 | . | . | CARTLGRWTGELFF | TGTGCCAGAACCCTAGGCCGTTGGACCGGGGAGCTGTTTTTT
TRBJ1-1 | 14 | TRBV4-1 | once | TRBD1 | CASSQQDRDTEAFF | TGCGCCAGCAGCCAACAGGACAGGGACACTGAAGCTTTCTTT
TRBJ1-4 | 17 | TRBV28 | . | . | CASSGAGNMRMREKLFF | TGTGCCAGCTCCGGAGCAGGGAACATGAGGATGCGCGAAAAACTGTTTTTT
TRBJ2-7 | 15 | TRBV7-9 | . | TRBD1 | CASSPPQGRGHEQYF | TGTGCCAGCAGCCCCCCCCAGGGCAGGGGGCACGAGCAGTACTTC
TRBJ2-7 | 14 | TRBV7-3 | few | TRBD1 | CASRSGTGAYEQYF | TGTGCCAGCAGGTCCGGGACAGGCGCCTACGAGCAGTACTTC
TRBJ2-2 | 17 | TRBV9 | . | . | CASSVRPRGGEAGELFF | TGTGCCAGCAGCGTACGGCCCCGAGGGGGGGAGGCCGGGGAGCTGTTTTTT
TRBJ2-3 | 15 | TRBV5-1 | . | . | CASSLEMTSTDTQYF | TGCGCCAGCAGCTTGGAGATGACTAGCACAGATACGCAGTATTTT
TRBJ1-1 | 15 | TRBV19 | . | . | CASSIDETGPTEAFF | TGTGCCAGTAGTATAGATGAGACAGGTCCCACTGAAGCTTTCTTT
TRBJ1-1 | 15 | TRBV6-5 | . | . | CASSYSLGMNTEAFF | TGTGCCAGCAGTTACTCGCTAGGTATGAACACTGAAGCTTTCTTT
TRBJ1-5 | 15 | TRBV4-1 | . | . | CASSQEIQLDQPQHF | TGCGCCAGCAGCCAAGAGATCCAGCTTGACCAGCCCCAGCATTTT
TRBJ1-2 | 15 | TRBV7-9 | . | . | CASSVSSGAVYGYTF | TGTGCCAGCAGTGTTAGCTCGGGGGCAGTCTATGGCTACACCTTC
TRBJ1-5 | 12 | TRBV7-2 | . | . | CAIGGPGQPQHF | TGTGCTATTGGAGGGCCGGGTCAGCCCCAGCATTTT
TRBJ1-1 | 16 | TRBV4-1 | . | . | CASSQEANPLNTEAFF | TGCGCCAGCAGCCAAGAGGCAAACCCCTTGAACACTGAAGCTTTCTTT
TRBJ1-1 | 18 | TRBV13 | . | . | CASTFVRGLDLMNTEAFF | TGTGCCAGCACCTTCGTCCGGGGACTCGACCTAATGAACACTGAAGCTTTCTTT
TRBJ2-2 | 13 | TRBV6-5 | . | TRBD2 | CASKLRETGELFF | TGTGCCAGCAAGCTGCGGGAGACCGGGGAGCTGTTTTTT
TRBJ1-4 | 14 | TRBV5-1 | . | . | CASSLIPSGEKLFF | TGCGCCAGCAGCTTGATCCCGAGTGGCGAAAAACTGTTTTTT
TRBJ2-1 | 15 | TRBV29-1 | . | TRBD2 | CSVEAGRDLYNEQFF | TGCAGCGTTGAAGCAGGGAGGGATCTGTACAATGAGCAGTTCTTC
TRBJ1-2 | 16 | TRBV27 | . | . | CASRGETTLINYGYTF | TGTGCCAGCAGAGGGGAGACAACATTAATTAACTATGGCTACACCTTC
TRBJ2-2 | 16 | TRBV5-1 | . | . | CASSPTPDWNTGELFF | TGCGCCAGCAGCCCGACTCCAGACTGGAACACCGGGGAGCTGTTTTTT
TRBJ2-7 | 14 | TRBV5-1 | . | . | CASSLEVMGYEQYF | TGCGCCAGCAGCTTGGAGGTCATGGGGTACGAGCAGTACTTC
TRBJ2-5 | 21 | TRBV27 | . | TRBD2 | CASSPTTGLAAASISQETQYF | TGTGCCAGCAGCCCTACGACTGGTCTAGCGGCGGCCTCAATCTCCCAAGAGACCCAGTACTTC
TRBJ2-7 | 15 | TRBV19 | . | TRBD1 | CASSMGQGLPYEQYF | TGTGCCAGTAGTATGGGACAGGGGCTTCCCTACGAGCAGTACTTC
TRBJ2-7 | 14 | TRBV19 | . | TRBD1 | CASSRGTGAYEQYF | TGTGCCAGTAGTAGGGGGACAGGGGCCTACGAGCAGTACTTC
TRBJ1-1 | 14 | TRBV5-1 | . | TRBD1 | CASSRQGRHTEAFF | TGCGCCAGCAGCCGACAGGGCCGGCACACTGAAGCTTTCTTT
TRBJ2-7 | 14 | TRBV19 | . | . | CASSMQGPSGEQYF | TGTGCCAGTAGTATGCAGGGCCCCTCGGGCGAGCAGTACTTC
TRBJ1-4 | 15 | TRBV5-4 | few | . | CASSFEGGTNEKLFF | TGTGCCAGCAGCTTCGAGGGGGGGACTAATGAAAAACTGTTTTTT
TRBJ1-5 | 14 | TRBV5-5 | . | . | CASRSGLGNQPQHF | TGTGCCAGCAGGTCAGGTTTAGGCAATCAGCCCCAGCATTTT
TRBJ1-1 | 15 | TRBV27 | . | TRBD1 | CASRRTGVGDTEAFF | TGTGCCAGCAGGAGGACAGGGGTGGGTGACACTGAAGCTTTCTTT
TRBJ2-3 | 16 | TRBV4-1 | . | . | CASSQELDPSTDTQYF | TGCGCCAGCAGCCAAGAACTAGATCCCTCCACAGATACGCAGTATTTT
TRBJ1-4 | 15 | TRBV11-1 | . | . | CASSAQGIGEEKLFF | TGTGCCAGCAGCGCCCAAGGGATTGGTGAGGAAAAACTGTTTTTT
TRBJ1-2 | 12 | TRBV3-1/TRBV3-2 | . | . | CASSQDGDGYTF | TGTGCCAGCAGCCAAGACGGGGACGGCTACACCTTC
TRBJ2-7 | 15 | TRBV5-4 | . | TRBD2 | CASSLSKTSSYEQYF | TGTGCCAGCAGCTTGTCCAAGACTAGCAGCTACGAGCAGTACTTC
TRBJ1-2 | 12 | TRBV2 | . | TRBD1 | CASSRDSYGYTF | TGTGCCAGCAGCCGGGACAGCTATGGCTACACCTTC
TRBJ2-2 | 14 | TRBV7-9 | . | . | CASSLPGGHGELFF | TGTGCCAGCAGCTTGCCCGGTGGGCACGGGGAGCTGTTTTTT
TRBJ1-6 | 16 | TRBV2 | . | . | CASSESLGGADSPLHF | TGTGCCAGCAGTGAAAGCTTGGGGGGGGCGGATTCACCCCTCCACTTT